A selection of T cell receptor beta chains follows, all from one sample in a study of radiotherapy plus CTLA-4 blockade in lung cancer. The assay was immunoSEQ multiplex PCR, and TCRdb's table has in-frame clones only and misses some. The repertoire consists of 43,000 or so clones, with 73% occurring once and the leading ten covering approximately 3.3%. The sequencing here drew on peripheral blood, taken from a patient treated with radiotherapy plus ipilimumab. These receptors all come from a human donor with non-small cell lung cancer who had a complete response to radiotherapy plus ipilimumab. Both conserved end residues are part of each CDR3. D genes are given only for firm matches. A row's size may be missing; if present it is once, few, many or a size class.

clone size: -
D gene: -
J gene: TRBJ1-6
V gene: TRBV10-3
CDR3 DNA: TGTGCCTCCCCTTCAGGTTGGCGGGCAAGGAATTCACCCCTCCACTTT
CDR3 protein: CASPSGWRARNSPLHF

clone size: -
D gene: TRBD1
J gene: TRBJ2-1
V gene: TRBV27
CDR3 DNA: TGTGCCAGCAACCGTCCGGGACAGCCCTACAATGAGCAGTTCTTC
CDR3 protein: CASNRPGQPYNEQFF

clone size: few
D gene: TRBD1
J gene: TRBJ2-2
V gene: TRBV2
CDR3 DNA: TGTGCCAGCAGCGCCGACAGGGGGCTAACCGGGGAGCTGTTTTTT
CDR3 protein: CASSADRGLTGELFF

clone size: -
D gene: -
J gene: TRBJ1-1
V gene: TRBV10-3
CDR3 DNA: TGTGCCATCAGTGTATCCGTGAACACTGAAGCTTTCTTT
CDR3 protein: CAISVSVNTEAFF

clone size: -
D gene: TRBD1
J gene: TRBJ2-1
V gene: TRBV18
CDR3 DNA: TGTGCCAGCTCACAGAACACCGGGACAGGGGACGAGCAGTTCTTC
CDR3 protein: CASSQNTGTGDEQFF

clone size: few
D gene: -
J gene: TRBJ1-2
V gene: TRBV19
CDR3 DNA: TGTGCCAGTAGTGCGCGGCTGGGTGGCTACACCTTC
CDR3 protein: CASSARLGGYTF

clone size: few
D gene: -
J gene: TRBJ2-7
V gene: TRBV7-9
CDR3 DNA: TGTGCCAGCAGCCGTTACAAAAGCCCAGGGGACTACGAGCAGTACTTC
CDR3 protein: CASSRYKSPGDYEQYF

clone size: -
D gene: TRBD1
J gene: TRBJ2-7
V gene: TRBV7-9
CDR3 DNA: TGTGCCAGCAGCCGACAGGGTTACGAGCAGTACTTC
CDR3 protein: CASSRQGYEQYF

clone size: -
D gene: TRBD2
J gene: TRBJ2-2
V gene: TRBV28
CDR3 DNA: TGTGCCAGCACTTTGGGCGGGAGGGGAGGGGCCGGGGAGCTGTTTTTT
CDR3 protein: CASTLGGRGGAGELFF

clone size: -
D gene: TRBD1
J gene: TRBJ1-3
V gene: TRBV18
CDR3 DNA: TGTGCCAGCTCACATAAATCTGCGACAGGGAGAGTTGGAAACACCATATATTTT
CDR3 protein: CASSHKSATGRVGNTIYF